A single sample gave rise to the 22 T cell receptor beta chains below, sequenced in a study of blood T cell repertoires in COVID-19. Clones were read by immunoSEQ multiplex PCR, and TCRdb kept only the in-frame ones, dropping some. The table has 150,000 to 200,000 clones, about 86% seen once. Sequencing was carried out using peripheral blood. These receptor sequences come from a man younger than 35 with active or convalescent COVID-19.

The gene calls are TRBV25-1 and TRBJ2-1, with no clear D. The CDR3 has 11 amino acids. The germline V gene encodes CDR1 MGHDK and CDR2 SYGVNS. Between the trimmed V and J ends, which lost 10 bases and 0 bases, there was a span of 4 bases. CDR3 residues: CANISYNEQFF. The CDR3 DNA reads TGTGCCAATATCTCCTACAATGAGCAGTTCTTC.

This sequence joins TRBV3-1 (or the pseudogene TRBV3-2) and TRBJ2-1; 12 bases agree with TRBD2. Trimming took 4 bases from V and 0 from J; bases not matched to a gene: 10. This CDR3 is 19 amino acids long. Germline assignment: CDR1 LGHDT and CDR2 YNNKEL (reference sequence). CDR3 sequence reads: CASSPRLAGAISSYNEQFF. As DNA, the CDR3 is TGTGCCAGCAGCCCCCGACTAGCGGGGGCGATCAGCTCCTACAATGAGCAGTTCTTC.

V and J are TRBV19 and TRBJ1-5; 9 bases match TRBD1. V gave up 3 bases and J gave up 7 bases; unmatched junction bases: 10. This CDR3 comprises 16 residues. The V gene's germline CDR1 is LNHDA and CDR2 SQIVND (reference sequence). The CDR3 DNA reads TGTGCCAGTAGTATTAGGGGACAGGGACTGTGGCAGCCCCAGCATTTT. Translation gives CASSIRGQGLWQPQHF.

This sequence joins TRBV6-4 and TRBJ2-1; no firm D call. The V and J ends lost 0 bases and 5 bases respectively, with 11 bases between them. Germline V gene data show CDR1 as MRHNA and CDR2 as SNTAGT. This CDR3 comprises 15 residues. The CDR3 region is CASSDSAGSHNEQFF. Written as DNA, the CDR3 is TGTGCCAGCAGTGACTCTGCAGGTTCACACAATGAGCAGTTCTTC.

This chain joins TRBV27 and TRBJ2-1; D may be TRBD2 (6 bases). V lost 6 bases and J lost 3, with 21 bases in between. CDR3 length equals 17 residues. Germline V gene data show CDR1 as MNHEY and CDR2 as SMNVEV (reference sequence). CDR3 in DNA: TGTGCCAGCAGACTAACCGGGAGAAGGGGTTTCTACAATGAGCAGTTCTTC. This sequence encodes CASRLTGRRGFYNEQFF.

This clone was seen a few times. The rearrangement joins TRBV5-5 to TRBJ2-5; 8 bases are shared with TRBD1. Germline V gene lookup returns CDR1 SGHKS and CDR2 YYEKEE (reference sequence). The CDR3 loop spans 17 amino acids. Trimming cost V 4 bases and J 6 bases; bases outside gene matches: 17. In DNA form, the CDR3 reads TGTGCCAGCAGCCACGGACAGGGAGAAGGTTCGGTCAAGACCCAGTACTTC. Residues: CASSHGQGEGSVKTQYF.

The chain has TRBV27 and TRBJ1-1, with D perhaps TRBD1 (6 bases). The CDR3 consists of 12 residues. CDR1 MNHEY and CDR2 SMNVEV come from the germline V gene (reference sequence). Trimming took 7 bases from V and 7 from J, leaving 13 bases between them. CDR3 coding DNA: TGTGCCAGCATCAGGGGATTGAGTGAAGCTTTCTTT. This codes for CASIRGLSEAFF.

The count of this clone is one. The CDR3 loop is CASSQTRSNTEAFF. The CDR3 nucleotides are TGCGCCAGCAGCCAAACTAGGAGTAACACTGAAGCTTTCTTT. The chain links TRBV4-1 to TRBJ1-1, with unresolved D. There are 14 residues in the CDR3. Germline loops: CDR1 MGHRA, CDR2 YSYEKL. The V end was cut by 2 bases, the J end by 2 bases, with 9 bases between.

J is TRBJ1-1 and V is TRBV24-1; D is perhaps TRBD1 (5 bases). The CDR3 is 13 amino acids. CDR1 KGHDR and CDR2 SFDVKD come from the germline V gene. V dropped 7 bases and J dropped 0 bases, with 8 bases sitting between them. The CDR3: CATRDTMNTEAFF. The CDR3 DNA is TGTGCCACCAGGGACACGATGAACACTGAAGCTTTCTTT.

The V and J genes are TRBV14 and TRBJ2-7, with D unclear. Germline CDR1 is SGHDN and CDR2 is FVKESK. V lost 1 base, J lost 3 bases, and 10 bases lay in between. The CDR3 is 14 amino acids. CDR3 amino acids: CASSQGRHNYEQYV. The CDR3 region has the DNA TGTGCCAGCAGCCAAGGCCGACACAACTACGAGCAGTACGTC.

The rearrangement links TRBV9 to TRBJ1-2; D is ambiguous. Trimming shortened V by 0 bases and J by 8 bases, and 17 bases separated the two germline ends. Per the germline V gene, CDR1 is SGDLS and CDR2 is YYNGEE. The CDR3 runs 15 residues. Written as DNA, the CDR3 is TGTGCCAGCAGCGTAGCAGACCGTAACTTCGGGGGCTACACCTTC. Translation gives CASSVADRNFGGYTF. Full variable domain (remainder filled in from reference TRBV9 and TRBJ1-2): DSGVTQTPKHLITATGQRVTLRCSPRSGDLSVYWYQQSLDQGLQFLIQYYNGEERAKGNILERFSAQQFPDLHSELNLSSLELGDSALYFCASSVADRNFGGYTFGSGTRLTVV.

J is TRBJ2-2 and V is TRBV2, with D perhaps matching TRBD1 (6 bases). This CDR3 spans 15 amino acids. Germline-derived CDR1 and CDR2 are SNHLY and FYNNEI. V lost 3 bases and J lost 5, with 13 bases in between. CDR3 residues: CASSELGAQTGELFF. The CDR3 DNA reads as TGTGCCAGCAGTGAGCTGGGGGCGCAAACCGGGGAGCTGTTTTTT.

This chain connects TRBV20-1 to TRBJ1-2; D is unclear. The V end was cut by 3 bases, the J end by 4 bases, with 15 bases between. The CDR3 has 14 amino acids. From germline, CDR1 is DFQATT and CDR2 SNEGSKA (reference sequence). The CDR3 protein is CSASSGGRTYGYTF. DNA of the CDR3: TGCAGTGCTAGTTCCGGAGGACGGACCTATGGCTACACCTTC.

The chain couples TRBV5-1 to TRBJ1-1; possibly TRBD1 for D (6 bases). CDR3 length: 16 amino acids. Trimming left V 3 bases short and J 4 bases short, with 19 bases between. Germline CDR1 reads SGHRS; CDR2 reads YFSETQ. CDR3 in amino acids: CASSWTSQGLGTEAFF. The DNA of the CDR3 is TGCGCCAGCAGCTGGACCTCCCAGGGGCTTGGCACTGAAGCTTTCTTT.

The sample holds one count of this clone. V gene TRBV3-1 (or the pseudogene TRBV3-2) combines with J gene TRBJ2-1; D ambiguous. Germline CDR1 reads LGHDT; CDR2 reads YNNKEL (reference sequence). CDR3 size: 12 residues. The V end was cut by 0 bases, the J end by 10 bases, with 7 bases between. The CDR3 reads CASSQDRREQFF. CDR3 DNA sequence: TGTGCCAGCAGCCAAGATCGGAGAGAGCAGTTCTTC.

The chain has TRBV4-1 and TRBJ1-1; tentatively, D is TRBD1 (6 bases). Germline V gene sequence: CDR1 MGHRA, CDR2 YSYEKL. Trimming pared 4 bases from V and 4 bases from J, leaving 10 bases between. This CDR3 has 13 residues. The CDR3 region is CASSRGQSTEAFF. The CDR3, as DNA: TGCGCCAGCAGCCGCGGACAGAGCACTGAAGCTTTCTTT.

The gene calls are TRBV28 and TRBJ1-5, with D perhaps matching TRBD1 (5 bases). V was clipped by 8 bases and J by 5 bases, with 25 bases between them. Germline CDR1 and CDR2: MDHEN and SYDVKM. The CDR3 loop spans 17 amino acids. CDR3 sequence (DNA): TGTGCCAGCTCATGGGGGGGAGGGAACTCAGTACATCAGCCCCAGCATTTT. This gives the protein CASSWGGGNSVHQPQHF.

This chain joins TRBV27 and TRBJ1-2, with D perhaps matching TRBD1 (5 bases). V was clipped by 1 base and J by 1 base, with 16 bases between them. This CDR3 is 17 amino acids long. CDR1 and CDR2 from the germline V gene are MNHEY and SMNVEV (reference sequence). CDR3 coding DNA: TGTGCCAGCAGTTTATTCGGGGGACGCGTTAGTAACTATGGCTACACCTTC. Its translation: CASSLFGGRVSNYGYTF.

This clone has more than one count but fewer than ten. V usage is TRBV6-5 and J usage is TRBJ1-2; perhaps TRBD1 as D (5 bases). Trimming pared 6 bases from V and 8 bases from J, leaving 16 bases between. The germline CDR1 and CDR2 sequences are MNHEY and SVGAGI. The CDR3 extends over 13 amino acids. The CDR3 reads CASRRGGLPGYTF. Written as DNA, the CDR3 is TGTGCCAGCAGGAGGGGCGGACTACCCGGCTACACCTTC.

The chain links TRBV7-2 to TRBJ2-7; 7 nucleotides line up with TRBD2. This CDR3 spans 15 amino acids. The germline gives CDR1 SGHTA, CDR2 FQGNSA. V lost 4 bases and J lost 2; bases outside the gene matches: 8. CDR3 region: CASSSPGGGTYEQYF. CDR3 bases: TGTGCCAGCAGCTCCCCGGGAGGAGGTACCTACGAGCAGTACTTC.

The rearrangement joins TRBV24-1 to TRBJ2-1; a weak D match, TRBD2 (5 bases). V lost 3 bases to trimming and J lost 0 bases, with 8 bases between them. The CDR3 runs 15 residues. Germline values: CDR1 KGHDR, CDR2 SFDVKD. The CDR3 DNA follows: TGTGCCACCAGTGATAGGAGGCCCTCCTACAATGAGCAGTTCTTC. This sequence encodes CATSDRRPSYNEQFF.

This chain uses TRBV28 with TRBJ1-5, with 7 bases that match TRBD1. Germline lookup yields CDR1 MDHEN and CDR2 SYDVKM. Losses at the gene ends were 2 bases for V and 5 bases for J; bases not matched to a gene: 6. The CDR3 has 15 residues. The CDR3 DNA reads as TGTGCCAGCAGTTTACCTGAGGGGGCTTATCAGCCCCAGCATTTT. Amino acid sequence: CASSLPEGAYQPQHF.